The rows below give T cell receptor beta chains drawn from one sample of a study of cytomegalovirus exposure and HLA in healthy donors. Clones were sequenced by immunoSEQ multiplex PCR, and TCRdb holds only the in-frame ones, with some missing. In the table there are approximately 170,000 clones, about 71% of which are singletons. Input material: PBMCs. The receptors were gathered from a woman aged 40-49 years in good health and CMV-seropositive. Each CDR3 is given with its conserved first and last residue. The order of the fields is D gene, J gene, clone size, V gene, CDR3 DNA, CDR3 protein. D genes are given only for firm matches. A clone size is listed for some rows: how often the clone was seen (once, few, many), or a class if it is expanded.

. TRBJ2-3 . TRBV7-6 TGTGCCAGCAGCTTAGCCCGGGGTGGGTGGGATACGCAGTATTTT CASSLARGGWDTQYF
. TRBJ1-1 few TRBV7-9 TGTGCCAGCAGCCCCCGACAGGACACTGAAGCTTTCTTT CASSPRQDTEAFF
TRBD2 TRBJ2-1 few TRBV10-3 TGTGCCATCAGTGAGGGGACTAGCGTCGACAATGAGCAGTTCTTC CAISEGTSVDNEQFF
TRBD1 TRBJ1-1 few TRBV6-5 TGTGCCAGCAGTTTGACAGGGATCGGAGGATTAGCTTTCTTT CASSLTGIGGLAFF
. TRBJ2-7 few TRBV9 TGTGCCAGCAGCGTAGGTCCTGTAGCCCCCTACGAGCAGTACTTC CASSVGPVAPYEQYF
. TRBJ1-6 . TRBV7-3 TGTGCCAGCAGCTTAACCCGAGGCAATTCACCCCTCCACTTT CASSLTRGNSPLHF
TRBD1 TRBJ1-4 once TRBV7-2 TGTGCCAGCAGCTCGTTTGGGACAGGGGGAGAAAAACTGTTTTTT CASSSFGTGGEKLFF
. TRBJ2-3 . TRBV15 TGTGCCACCAGCAGAGATCGCTTACGGGACAAGGACACAGATACGCAGTATTTT CATSRDRLRDKDTDTQYF
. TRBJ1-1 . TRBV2 TGTGCCAGCAGTGAGGGAGAGAACACTGAAGCTTTCTTT CASSEGENTEAFF
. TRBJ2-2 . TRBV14 TGTGCCAGCAGTATTCAGGAAGGTCACACCGGGGAGCTGTTTTTT CASSIQEGHTGELFF
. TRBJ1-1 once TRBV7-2 TGTGCCAGCAGCCTTGGTCGGGGATACACTGAAGCTTTCTTT CASSLGRGYTEAFF
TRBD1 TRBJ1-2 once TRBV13 TGTGCCAGCAGCACGCACGGGACAGCCTCAAATGGCTACACCTTC CASSTHGTASNGYTF
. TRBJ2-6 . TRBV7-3 TGTGCCAGCAGCTTAGAGGGGGTTAGCTCTGGGGCCAACGTCCTGACTTTC CASSLEGVSSGANVLTF
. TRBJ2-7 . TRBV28 TGTGCCAGCAGTCCCCGGGGTGGAACCTACGAGCAGTACTTC CASSPRGGTYEQYF
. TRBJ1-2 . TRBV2 TGTGCCAGCAGTGACCGGACACCTAATAACTATGGCTACACCTTC CASSDRTPNNYGYTF
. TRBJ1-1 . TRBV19 TGTGCCAGTAGCGGAACAGTGAACACTGAAGCTTTCTTT CASSGTVNTEAFF
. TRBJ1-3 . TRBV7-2 TGTGCCAGCAGCTTAGTGGGGGGGGATGGAAACACCATATATTTT CASSLVGGDGNTIYF
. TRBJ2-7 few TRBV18 TGTGCCAGCTCCCTAGGTGCAGATTCCTACGAGCAGTACTTC CASSLGADSYEQYF
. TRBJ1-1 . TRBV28 TGTGCCAGTCACTGGGCCGGATTGACTTTCTTT CASHWAGLTFF
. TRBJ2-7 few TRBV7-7 TGTGCTAGCAGCTTACAACGGGGTCGGGGCGAGCAGTACTTC CASSLQRGRGEQYF
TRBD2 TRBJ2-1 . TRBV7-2 TGTGCCAGCAGGCTGACTAGCGGGGGGGCATTCAATGAGCAGTTCTTC CASRLTSGGAFNEQFF
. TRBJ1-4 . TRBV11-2 TGTGCCAGCAGCTTCAGGGCTGAGGATGAAAAACTGTTTTTT CASSFRAEDEKLFF
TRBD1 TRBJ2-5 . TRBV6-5 TGTGCCAGCAGTTACGACTGGGACAGCCAAGAGACCCAGTACTTC CASSYDWDSQETQYF
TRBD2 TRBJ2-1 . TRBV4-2 TGTGCCAGCAGCCAATCCAGCGGGAGGGCCTGGAATGAGCAGTTCTTC CASSQSSGRAWNEQFF
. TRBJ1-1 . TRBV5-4 TGTGCCAGCAGCTTGCGGCAGGACACTGAAGCTTTCTTT CASSLRQDTEAFF
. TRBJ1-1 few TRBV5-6 TGTGCCAGCAGCTTGGTTTGGAGGGGCACGGACACTGAAGCTTTCTTT CASSLVWRGTDTEAFF
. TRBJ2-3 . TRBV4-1 TGCGCCAGCAGCCACCAGACAGGGAGGCTCGATACGCAGTATTTT CASSHQTGRLDTQYF
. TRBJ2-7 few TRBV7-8 TGTGCCAGCAGCTTAGCCAATCTAGGTCTAAGATACGAGCAGTACTTC CASSLANLGLRYEQYF
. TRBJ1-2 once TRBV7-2 TGTGCCAGCAGCCCCGCCCCTGGACAGAGTAACTATGGCTACACCTTC CASSPAPGQSNYGYTF
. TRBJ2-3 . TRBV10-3 TGTGCCATCAGTGAGTCGCCACGGCCGGGGGACACAGATACGCAGTATTTT CAISESPRPGDTDTQYF
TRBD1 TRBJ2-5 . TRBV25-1 TGTGCCAGCAGTGTACAGGGGGAGACCCAGTACTTC CASSVQGETQYF
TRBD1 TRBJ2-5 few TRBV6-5 TGTGCCAGCAGTTCAGACAGGGCTCGGGAGACCCAGTACTTC CASSSDRARETQYF
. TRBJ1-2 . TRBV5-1 TGCGCCAGCAGCTTGGGAGGGTCCCTCTTCTATGGCTACACCTTC CASSLGGSLFYGYTF
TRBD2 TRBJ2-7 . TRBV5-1 TGCGCCAGCAGCTTGGGGCTAGCGGGGGGCGAGCAGTACTTC CASSLGLAGGEQYF
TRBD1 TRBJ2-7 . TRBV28 TGTGCCAGCAGTTTATCCGGACAGGGTCGATACGAGCAGTACTTC CASSLSGQGRYEQYF
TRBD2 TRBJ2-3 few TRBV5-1 TGCGCCAGCAGCCCGACTAGCGGGGTCGTCACAGATACGCAGTATTTT CASSPTSGVVTDTQYF
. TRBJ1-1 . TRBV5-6 TGTGCCAGCAGCACACAGGGCTGGACTGAAGCTTTCTTT CASSTQGWTEAFF
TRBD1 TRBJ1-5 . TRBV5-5 TGTGCCAGCAGCCTCACAGGGGTGCGACAGCCCCAGCATTTT CASSLTGVRQPQHF
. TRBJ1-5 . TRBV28 TGTGCCAGCAGGCAGGGGCGAGGGCAGCCCCAGCATTTT CASRQGRGQPQHF
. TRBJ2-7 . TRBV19 TGTGCCAGTAGTTTTCTAGCCTCCTACGAGCAGTACTTC CASSFLASYEQYF
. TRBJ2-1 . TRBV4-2 TGTGCCAGCAGCCAAGAGGTTACCGGGGTTACCCCGGATGAGCAGTTCTTC CASSQEVTGVTPDEQFF
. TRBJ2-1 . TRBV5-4 TGTGCCAGCAGCTTTGGAGGGGCGCGGAACAATGAGCAGTTCTTC CASSFGGARNNEQFF
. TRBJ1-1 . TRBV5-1 TGCGCCAGCAGCTTGGTTGGTCGGGGGGCGACCACTGAAGCTTTCTTT CASSLVGRGATTEAFF
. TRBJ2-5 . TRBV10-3 TGTGCCATCAGTGAGTCGGAGGAGACCCAGTACTTC CAISESEETQYF
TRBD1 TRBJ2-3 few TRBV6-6 TGTGCCAGCAGTCGCGGGACAGGGCGGGAAGATACGCAGTATTTT CASSRGTGREDTQYF
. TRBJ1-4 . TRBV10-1 TGCGCCAGCAGTGAGTCTTATCGTCGAAGCAGAGGGGAGTCTAAGGGAGGTAGCGAAAAACTGTTTTTT CASSESYRRSRGESKGGSEKLFF
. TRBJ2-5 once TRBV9 TGTGCCAGCAGCGTAGGCGGGGAGACCCAGTACTTC CASSVGGETQYF
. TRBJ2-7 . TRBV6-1 TGTGCCAGCAGTGCAGGTAGCGACTCCTACGAGCAGTACTTC CASSAGSDSYEQYF
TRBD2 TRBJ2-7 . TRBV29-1 TGCAGCGTTCGGACTAGCGGCGGCGAGCAGTACTTC CSVRTSGGEQYF
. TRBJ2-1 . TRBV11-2 TGTGCCAGCAGTCAGGGCTACAATGAGCAGTTCTTC CASSQGYNEQFF
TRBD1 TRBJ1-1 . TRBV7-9 TGTGCCAGCAGCACCTTCGGGACAGGGAACACTGAAGCTTTCTTT CASSTFGTGNTEAFF
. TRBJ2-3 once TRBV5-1 TGCGCCAGCAGCTTGGGACAGATCACAGATACGCAGTATTTT CASSLGQITDTQYF
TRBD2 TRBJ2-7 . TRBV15 TGTGCCACCAGCAGGGAAGCCACTAGCGGGAGTATCTACGAGCAGTACTTC CATSREATSGSIYEQYF
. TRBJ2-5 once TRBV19 TGTGCCAGTAGTAACGTTCGCGGGTCAGAGACCCAGTACTTC CASSNVRGSETQYF
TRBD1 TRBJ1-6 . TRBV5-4 TGTGCCAGCACCTCGGGGGACAGTGATGGTTCACCCCTCCACTTT CASTSGDSDGSPLHF
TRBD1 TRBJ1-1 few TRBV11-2 TGTGCCAGCAGCGCCTCGACAGGGGATAGATACACTGAAGCTTTCTTT CASSASTGDRYTEAFF
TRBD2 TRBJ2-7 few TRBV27 TGTGCCAGCAGTTCACAGACTAGCGGGAGGAACTACGAGCAGTACTTC CASSSQTSGRNYEQYF
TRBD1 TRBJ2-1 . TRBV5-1 TGCGCCAGCAGCCCCCAAGGGGGCGAGCCTGGCTACAATGAGCAGTTCTTC CASSPQGGEPGYNEQFF
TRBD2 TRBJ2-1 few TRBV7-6 TGTGCCAGCAGCTCTGGGACTAGCGGGGGAAATGAGCAGTTCTTC CASSSGTSGGNEQFF